Presented here are 5 T cell receptor beta chains from one specimen sequenced in a study of T-cell reconstitution after alpha-beta-depleted transplantation in children. It was with unique molecular identifiers that the TCRbeta library was prepared. TCRdb analysed the PCR reads with MiXCR anew, one entry per CDR3 protein. Here the sample spans about 690,000 distinct CDR3 sequences, roughly 17% being singletons. This material consisted of PBMCs from the stem cell graft donor, taken from the stem cell graft. The receptors stem from a human donor who donated a stem cell graft to a child with acute myeloid leukemia.

This chain uses TRBV7-9 with TRBJ1-1; unclear D gene. Germline V lookup: CDR1 SEHNR, CDR2 FQNEAQ (reference sequence). This CDR3 is 14 amino acids long. V was trimmed by 5 bases and J by 4 bases, leaving 14 bases between them. The CDR3 here is CASSVSQVATEAFF. The DNA of the CDR3 is TGTGCCAGCAGCGTCTCCCAGGTGGCCACTGAAGCTTTCTTT.

This clonotype appeared many times. The V and J genes are TRBV20-1 and TRBJ1-4; no clear D. The CDR3 is made up of 12 amino acids. CDR1 DFQATT and CDR2 SNEGSKA come from the germline V gene (reference sequence). The CDR3 loop reads CSAGATNEKLFF. CDR3 coding DNA: TGCAGCGCGGGAGCAACTAATGAAAAACTGTTTTTT.

This chain uses TRBV7-2 with TRBJ2-5, with 11 bases lining up with TRBD1. The CDR3 extends over 14 amino acids. V dropped 7 bases and J dropped 3; count of bases not matched to a gene: 4. The V gene's germline CDR1 is SGHTA and CDR2 FQGNSA. CDR3 DNA: TGTGCCAGCAAGAGGGGACAGGGGGAAGAGACCCAGTACTTC. Encoded protein: CASKRGQGEETQYF.

V usage is TRBV11-2 and J usage is TRBJ1-4; 9 bases are a match to TRBD1. CDR1 is SGHAT, CDR2 FQNNGV, per germline. This CDR3 has 18 residues. The V gene end was trimmed by 0 bases and the J gene end by 6 bases; junction bases not matched to a gene: 11. The CDR3 reads CASSLDPLTGGWDEKLFF. The CDR3 coding sequence is TGTGCCAGCAGCTTAGACCCGCTCACAGGGGGCTGGGATGAAAAACTGTTTTTT.

This clonotype has a count of ten or more. This sequence joins TRBV20-1 and TRBJ1-5; D is ambiguous. The V and J ends lost 0 bases and 4 bases respectively, with 16 bases between them. The germline V gene encodes CDR1 DFQATT and CDR2 SNEGSKA (reference sequence). This CDR3 has 16 amino acids. CDR3 residues: CSARDLFESDNQPQHF. Here the CDR3 DNA reads TGCAGTGCTAGAGATCTCTTCGAGTCAGATAATCAGCCCCAGCATTTT.